Listed here are 21 T cell receptor beta chains from one sample, sequenced in a study of regulatory T cells in long-lasting Graves disease. Sequencing libraries for TCR beta were prepared with iRepertoire HTBI primers and Arm-PCR of CDR3 regions. A single record per CDR3 protein comes from TCRdb applying MiXCR to the multiplex PCR reads. The profile shows 620,000 or so distinct CDR3 sequences, approximately 15% of them singletons. Time point indicated: newly diagnosed GD, antithyroid drugs for less than 3 months. Scientists built the TCR library using RNA that was extracted from PBMCs. These data were likewise used in another study, on T cells in Graves' hyperthyroidism and ophthalmopathy.

Sequenced material: peripheral blood mononuclear cells (PBMCs), taken at new diagnosis, from a patient treated with antithyroid drugs. These receptor sequences come from a woman in her twenties or thirties with Graves disease.

This clonotype was seen ten or more times. The chain is built from TRBV6-5 and TRBJ2-7, with D hard to call. Germline-derived CDR1 and CDR2 are MNHEY and SVGAGI. V lost 3 bases, J lost 0 bases, and 9 bases lay in between. This CDR3 has 14 amino acids. The CDR3 DNA reads as TGTGCCAGCAGTTATGTGGGTATCTCCTACGAGCAGTACTTC. Protein product: CASSYVGISYEQYF.

The chain couples TRBV5-1 to TRBJ2-5, with D maybe TRBD1 (5 bases). The germline gives CDR1 SGHRS, CDR2 YFSETQ. The CDR3 covers 14 residues. The germline V and J ends were trimmed by 4 bases and 7 bases, with 17 bases remaining between them. This CDR3 is CASSQQGYGGTQYF. Here the CDR3 DNA reads TGCGCCAGCAGCCAGCAGGGATATGGTGGGACCCAGTACTTC.

This clonotype has ten or more counts. The chain uses TRBV19 and TRBJ1-5; TRBD1 might be the D (5 bases). Between the trimmed V and J ends, which lost 4 bases and 0 bases, there was a span of 10 bases. The CDR3 loop spans 15 amino acids. Germline V gene data show CDR1 as LNHDA and CDR2 as SQIVND (reference sequence). Written as DNA, the CDR3 is TGTGCCAGTAGTAGAATACAGGATAGCAATCAGCCCCAGCATTTT. Its protein product is CASSRIQDSNQPQHF.

This chain uses TRBV18 with TRBJ2-7, with 7 nucleotides matching TRBD2. V gave up 6 bases and J gave up 1 base; unmatched junction bases: 12. This CDR3 comprises 16 residues. Germline assignment: CDR1 KGHSH and CDR2 LQKENI. The CDR3 spells CASSSPEGAGSYEQYF. Here the CDR3 DNA reads TGTGCCAGCTCCTCCCCCGAGGGAGCGGGGTCCTACGAGCAGTACTTC.

This clonotype has a count of ten or more. V is TRBV5-1 and J is TRBJ2-7, with D possibly called TRBD1 or TRBD2 (5 bases each). Germline V gene data show CDR1 as SGHRS and CDR2 as YFSETQ. This CDR3 contains 14 residues. V was trimmed by 1 base and J by 2 bases, leaving 10 bases between them. Written as DNA, the CDR3 is TGCGCCAGCAGCTTGCGAGGGGTACCCTACGAGCAGTACTTC. Its translation: CASSLRGVPYEQYF.

This clonotype was detected many times. The chain is built from TRBV5-1 and TRBJ2-1; 7 bases fit TRBD2. Trimming took 0 bases from V and 9 from J; bases not matched to a gene: 9. The CDR3 runs to 15 residues. Looked up from germline, CDR1 is SGHRS and CDR2 is YFSETQ. Here the CDR3 DNA reads TGCGCCAGCAGCTTGGTGGCGGGAGCACTTACTGAGCAGTTCTTC. Its protein product is CASSLVAGALTEQFF.

In its sample, this clonotype was seen many times. V gene TRBV10-3 combines with J gene TRBJ1-1, with D possibly TRBD1 on 5 matching bases. CDR3 size: 14 residues. Germline V gene lookup returns CDR1 ENHRY and CDR2 SYGVKD. V was trimmed by 2 bases and J by 10 bases, leaving 17 bases between them. DNA for the CDR3: TGTGCCATCAGTGAGGTTTCTGGGGCGCGTGGAGCTTTCTTT. Translation gives CAISEVSGARGAFF.

The V call is TRBV28, the J call TRBJ1-2; 8 bases line up with TRBD1. The germline V gene has CDR1 MDHEN and CDR2 SYDVKM. CDR3 length: 12 amino acids. V shed 10 bases and J 4 bases; nucleotides not matched to a gene: 5. The chain's CDR3 is CATRTGIYGYTF. In DNA, the CDR3 is TGTGCCACCAGGACAGGGATCTATGGCTACACCTTC.

This clonotype was counted ten times or more. The V gene is TRBV11-2, the J gene TRBJ1-1; 7 bases are shared with TRBD1. Germline trimming cut 5 bases from V and 3 bases from J; bases unmatched to any gene: 3. Germline lookup yields CDR1 SGHAT and CDR2 FQNNGV. The CDR3 sequence is 13 residues long. As DNA, the CDR3 is TGTGCCAGCAGCGCAGGGGGGGACACTGAAGCTTTCTTT. Translation gives CASSAGGDTEAFF.

This clonotype was recorded many times. The rearrangement joins TRBV30 to TRBJ1-6, with TRBD1 as a possible D gene (6 bases). V was cut by 0 bases and J by 10 bases, with 13 bases left in between. CDR3 length: 14 residues. CDR1 GTSNPN and CDR2 SVGIG come from the germline V gene (reference sequence). The CDR3 loop is CAWSVSRGWSPLHF. The CDR3 DNA is TGTGCCTGGAGTGTTAGCAGGGGATGGTCACCCCTCCACTTT.

V is TRBV5-6 and J is TRBJ2-3, with 9 positions matching TRBD1. The germline V gene encodes CDR1 SGHDT and CDR2 YYEEEE. This CDR3 spans 16 amino acids. V lost 4 bases to trimming and J lost 1 base; unmatched junction nucleotides: 7. The CDR3 loop is CASSRTTGGGTDTQYF. The CDR3 DNA is TGTGCCAGCAGCCGCACTACAGGGGGCGGCACAGATACGCAGTATTTT.

This chain links TRBV3-1 with TRBJ2-6; TRBD2 matches at 11 bases. This CDR3 has 16 residues. The germline CDR1 and CDR2 sequences are LGHDT and YNNKEL (reference sequence). With V trimmed by 5 bases and J by 3 bases, 3 bases remained unmatched. CDR3 sequence reads: CASSLTSGIGANVLTF. The CDR3 coding sequence is TGTGCCAGCAGCTTGACTAGCGGGATTGGGGCCAACGTCCTGACTTTC.

The chain uses TRBV6-2 or TRBV6-3 and TRBJ2-7; TRBD1 is a possible D gene (5 bases). V lost 5 bases to trimming and J lost 3 bases, with 17 bases between them. The CDR3 is 15 residues long. In germline, CDR1 is MNHEY, CDR2 SVGEGT. CDR3 sequence reads: CASSNPRKGNYEQYF. Written as DNA, the CDR3 is TGTGCCAGCAGTAACCCTCGGAAGGGGAACTACGAGCAGTACTTC.

This clonotype was seen many times. V is TRBV10-3 and J is TRBJ1-1, with D perhaps TRBD1 (6 bases). CDR3 length: 14 amino acids. Germline V CDR1 and CDR2: ENHRY, SYGVKD. Trimming removed 3 bases at V and 1 base at J, with 9 bases between. The CDR3 coding sequence is TGTGCCATCAGTGAAACAGGGAAGAACACTGAAGCTTTCTTT. Its translation: CAISETGKNTEAFF.

In its sample, this clonotype was seen a few times. This sequence joins TRBV7-9 and TRBJ1-2; D unresolved. CDR3 length: 13 amino acids. Germline assignment: CDR1 SEHNR and CDR2 FQNEAQ (reference sequence). Trimming stripped 7 bases from V and 3 bases from J, with 12 bases between. CDR3 region: CASTREQYYGYTF. As DNA, the CDR3 is TGTGCCAGCACCCGAGAACAGTACTATGGCTACACCTTC.

The V and J genes are TRBV28 and TRBJ2-1; D is ambiguous. Germline V gene data show CDR1 as MDHEN and CDR2 as SYDVKM. The ends were cut back, 5 bases at V and 5 bases at J, with 13 bases in the middle. This CDR3 spans 14 amino acids. CDR3 sequence: CASSPHDVNNEQFF. CDR3 coding DNA: TGTGCCAGCAGTCCCCATGACGTTAACAATGAGCAGTTCTTC.

J is TRBJ2-1 and V is TRBV10-2; TRBD1 is a possible D gene (6 bases). Germline loops: CDR1 WSHSY, CDR2 SAAADI. The length of the CDR3 is 13 residues. Trimming took off 6 bases at V and 7 bases at J, with 13 bases between the two ends. The CDR3 reads CASRARGVNEQFF. CDR3 bases: TGCGCCAGCAGGGCCAGGGGTGTGAATGAGCAGTTCTTC.

Only a few counts were recorded for this clonotype. The chain combines TRBV20-1 with TRBJ2-1; unclear D gene. V dropped 3 bases and J dropped 0 bases, with 9 bases sitting between them. Looked up from germline, CDR1 is DFQATT and CDR2 is SNEGSKA (reference sequence). The CDR3 has 14 amino acids. The CDR3 DNA sequence: TGCAGTGCTAGCGGGCGTAGCTCCTACAATGAGCAGTTCTTC. This codes for CSASGRSSYNEQFF.

The chain carries TRBV2 and TRBJ2-1; D perhaps matches TRBD1 (6 bases). Germline lookup yields CDR1 SNHLY and CDR2 FYNNEI. V was shortened by 10 bases and J by 4 bases, with 23 bases between the two germline ends. This CDR3 has 16 amino acids. CDR3 sequence: CATSRGIIGGYNEQFF. The CDR3, as DNA: TGTGCCACCAGCAGAGGGATTATAGGGGGTTACAATGAGCAGTTCTTC. The whole variable domain, filled in from reference TRBV2 and TRBJ2-1, reads EPEVTQTPSHQVTQMGQEVILRCVPISNHLYFYWYRQILGQKVEFLVSFYNNEISEKSEIFDDQFSVERPDGSNFTLKIRSTKLEDSAMYFCATSRGIIGGYNEQFFGPGTRLTVL.

The chain has TRBV4-1 and TRBJ1-2; D is ambiguous. This CDR3 is 13 amino acids long. V lost 0 bases to trimming and J lost 5 bases, with 7 bases between them. In germline, CDR1 is MGHRA, CDR2 YSYEKL. The CDR3, as DNA: TGCGCCAGCAGCCAAGATGCAGTTTATGGCTACACCTTC. It encodes CASSQDAVYGYTF.

The chain joins TRBV10-3 to TRBJ2-6; a possible D gene is TRBD1 (6 bases). Trimming shortened V by 10 bases and J by 2 bases, and 12 bases separated the two germline ends. Germline V gene sequence: CDR1 ENHRY, CDR2 SYGVKD. There are 14 residues in the CDR3. The CDR3 region is CATMTGAGANVLTF. As DNA, the CDR3 is TGTGCCACAATGACAGGAGCTGGGGCCAACGTCCTGACTTTC.